This TCR beta chain derives from a study of metastatic and nonmetastatic thyroid tumors. Study-wide context: Repertoires from blood and tumor or nodule tissue of malignant and benign thyroid patients were compared. Whole-study results and caveats: Across blood and tumor, TCR beta diversity in malignant thyroid tumors was reportedly significantly higher than in benign nodules.

Germline lookup yields CDR1 SGHRS and CDR2 YFSETQ. CDR3 length equals 12 residues. Deletions cut 6 bases from V and 6 bases from J, with 9 bases between. In the original analysis: Construction of a distant-metastasis classifier for papillary thyroid cancer relied on CDR3 differences across clinicopathological groups. TCRdb reprocessed the PCR reads via MiXCR. The V and J calls follow TCRdb's processing rather than the paper's. Among under 35,000 clones listed, less than 40% were seen once. On this clone: Its specificity is unknown.

No treatment of any kind had been given to any patient before thyroid surgery. The specimen was tumor tissue. The J gene is TRBJ2-2, the V gene TRBV5-1; D unresolved. This sequence originates from a female donor with papillary thyroid cancer or a benign thyroid nodule (not recorded which). Some clones in this sample may be carry-over from other donors' samples. Here the CDR3 DNA reads TGCGCCAGCAACATGCGCTCCGGGGAGCTGTTTTTT. Translation gives CASNMRSGELFF.